The present T cell receptor beta chain was sequenced within a study of Graves' ophthalmopathy and Graves' hyperthyroidism. Beta-chain TCR CDR3 regions were amplified from RNA transcripts. First-round RT-PCR relied on HTBI primers, and a second-round multiplex PCR came next. MiXCR, run by TCRdb on the multiplex PCR reads, gives a single entry per CDR3 protein. Of some 520,000 distinct CDR3 sequences detected, over 13% appear once; the ten largest clones hold about 9.4%. Broader study findings: A 13-signature model separated ophthalmopathy from stable hyperthyroidism, 85% to 90% sensitivity, about 81% specificity. Also, most clonotypes expanded in the thyroid above 0.001 frequency appeared in blood.

This clonotype has a count of ten or more. The antigen is undetermined. Sequence at one end of the junction differs from germline and may be a read error. Sequencing was done on a sample of blood. This TCR came from a woman younger than 45 with Graves' ophthalmopathy.

The CDR3 here is CASSQEVAGSYEQYF. In DNA form, the CDR3 reads TGTGCCAGCAGCCAAGAGGTAGCGGGCTCCTACGAGCAGTACTTC. The genes are TRBV4-1 and TRBJ2-7, with TRBD2 matching over 7 bases. Germline CDR1 and CDR2: MGHRA and YSYEKL. The CDR3 contains 15 residues.